The 19 T cell receptor beta chains listed next were all sequenced from one sample in a study of shared T cell receptors in the human thymus. Profiled with immunoSEQ multiplex PCR; TCRdb holds only in-frame clones, not every one. This sample has approximately 400,000 clones, with 85% to 95% found just once. Sequenced: thymocytes. All receptors derive from a human donor.

The chain combines TRBV28 with TRBJ1-2; tentatively, D is TRBD1 (5 bases). The CDR3 sequence is 15 residues long. Trimming removed 2 bases at V and 0 bases at J, with 10 bases between. Per the germline V gene, CDR1 is MDHEN and CDR2 is SYDVKM. CDR3 protein: CASSLRDGTNYGYTF. As DNA, the CDR3 is TGTGCCAGCAGTTTAAGGGACGGCACTAACTATGGCTACACCTTC.

V gene TRBV7-2 combines with J gene TRBJ2-7; no clear D gene. Germline lookup yields CDR1 SGHTA and CDR2 FQGNSA. This CDR3 is built from 13 residues. V dropped 3 bases and J dropped 2 bases, with 8 bases sitting between them. As DNA, the CDR3 is TGTGCCAGCAGCTTCGTGGAAACCTACGAGCAGTACTTC. Its protein product is CASSFVETYEQYF.

This CDR3 is CASSQNRLLGSYNEQFF. Here the CDR3 DNA reads TGCGCCAGCAGCCAGAACCGGTTACTGGGATCCTACAATGAGCAGTTCTTC. V gene TRBV4-3 combines with J gene TRBJ2-1; D is uncertain. The germline V gene encodes CDR1 LGHNA and CDR2 YSLEER. The V gene lost 3 bases and the J gene lost 1 base, with 16 bases spanning the gap. This CDR3 is built from 17 residues.

The rearrangement links TRBV27 to TRBJ1-2; D might be TRBD1 (6 bases). CDR3 length: 16 residues. CDR1 is MNHEY and CDR2 is SMNVEV in the germline V gene (reference sequence). The germline V and J ends were trimmed by 8 bases and 0 bases, with 19 bases remaining between them. CDR3: CASAWGGLGANYGYTF. Written as DNA, the CDR3 is TGTGCCAGCGCCTGGGGGGGCCTCGGGGCTAACTATGGCTACACCTTC.

This sequence joins TRBV4-3 and TRBJ2-7; 11 bases line up with TRBD2. Germline CDR1 reads LGHNA; CDR2 reads YSLEER. With V trimmed by 0 bases and J by 3 bases, 7 bases remained unmatched. The CDR3 length is 17 residues. CDR3 nucleotide sequence: TGCGCCAGCAGCCAAGAATTAGCGGGAGGGCCCTACTACGAGCAGTACTTC. Translating gives CASSQELAGGPYYEQYF.

The chain links TRBV20-1 to TRBJ1-4; D is uncertain. Trimming left V 1 base short and J 10 bases short, with 7 bases between. The CDR3 has 11 residues. Germline V gives CDR1 DFQATT, CDR2 SNEGSKA (reference sequence). The CDR3 sequence is CSARAVAKLFF. In DNA form, the CDR3 reads TGCAGTGCTAGAGCGGTTGCAAAACTGTTTTTT.

This sequence joins TRBV28 and TRBJ1-1, with 8 bases matching TRBD1. The CDR3 is 14 amino acids. Germline V gene sequence: CDR1 MDHEN, CDR2 SYDVKM. The ends lost 8 bases at V and 1 base at J; junction bases unmatched: 6. CDR3 nucleotide sequence: TGTGCCAGCTACGACAGGGGCCGGAACACTGAAGCTTTCTTT. This gives the protein CASYDRGRNTEAFF.

This chain links TRBV27 with TRBJ2-7; 9 bases are a match to TRBD2. Per germline, CDR1 MNHEY and CDR2 SMNVEV (reference sequence). There are 13 residues in the CDR3. V trimming: 5 bases; J trimming: 6 bases; junction bases outside the gene matches: 5. The chain's CDR3 is CASSRSGRSEQYF. CDR3 bases: TGTGCCAGCAGTAGGAGCGGGAGGAGCGAGCAGTACTTC.

The chain uses TRBV6-1 and TRBJ1-1; 8 positions agree with TRBD1. From germline, CDR1 is MNHNS and CDR2 SASEGT. Trimming took 7 bases from V and 3 from J; bases not matched to a gene: 10. The CDR3 consists of 15 residues. The CDR3 DNA reads TGTGCCAGCACCCAACAGGGGGAGTGTGACACTGAAGCTTTCTTT. Amino acids: CASTQQGECDTEAFF.

V gene TRBV11-3 combines with J gene TRBJ2-1; 7 nucleotides agree with TRBD1. The length of the CDR3 is 15 residues. The V and J ends lost 0 bases and 5 bases, in that order; junction bases with no gene match: 4. Germline V gives CDR1 SGHNT, CDR2 YENEEA. The CDR3 DNA reads TGTGCCAGCAGCTTAGAAGGGGGCACGGACAATGAGCAGTTCTTC. This codes for CASSLEGGTDNEQFF.

V usage is TRBV4-3 and J usage is TRBJ2-3, with 7 bases aligning to TRBD2. The ends lost 4 bases at V and 2 bases at J; junction bases unmatched: 12. Germline CDR1 LGHNA, CDR2 YSLEER. This CDR3 is built from 17 residues. The DNA of the CDR3 is TGCGCCAGCAGCCGAGCAGGGCGGGGGATTCCCACAGATACGCAGTATTTT. This gives the protein CASSRAGRGIPTDTQYF.

The chain is built from TRBV5-1 and TRBJ1-2; possible D gene TRBD1, 5 bases. The CDR3 length is 12 residues. Germline loops: CDR1 SGHRS, CDR2 YFSETQ. Trimming took off 3 bases at V and 5 bases at J, with 8 bases between the two ends. The CDR3 DNA reads TGCGCCAGCAGCTGGGGCGGTTATGGCTACACCTTC. Protein product: CASSWGGYGYTF.

V usage is TRBV28 and J usage is TRBJ2-5; TRBD2 matches at 8 bases. CDR3 length: 17 amino acids. Germline V lookup: CDR1 MDHEN, CDR2 SYDVKM. Losses at the gene ends were 7 bases for V and 5 bases for J; bases not matched to a gene: 18. In nucleotides, the CDR3 is TGTGCCAGCACCGGGGGGGGAAGAGTAAACAGTTTGGAGACCCAGTACTTC. Its translation is CASTGGGRVNSLETQYF.

This clone was recorded only once. The chain combines TRBV4-3 with TRBJ2-7, with 11 bases fitting TRBD2. V was clipped by 4 bases and J by 3 bases; unmatched bases: 14. Germline loops: CDR1 LGHNA, CDR2 YSLEER. The CDR3 totals 18 residues. The DNA of the CDR3 is TGCGCCAGCAGCCCTCGGGTAGCGGGAGGGCCCTGGGGCTACGAGCAGTACTTC. Amino acid sequence: CASSPRVAGGPWGYEQYF.

The chain employs TRBV7-3 and TRBJ1-1, with D unclear. The germline gives CDR1 SGHTA, CDR2 FQGTGA. CDR3 length: 17 residues. V was shortened by 0 bases and J by 0 bases, with 14 bases between the two germline ends. The CDR3: CASSLTKTDTMNTEAFF. The DNA for the CDR3 is TGTGCCAGCAGCTTAACTAAGACGGATACCATGAACACTGAAGCTTTCTTT.

The chain couples TRBV11-2 to TRBJ2-7; TRBD1 matches 7 bases. Germline-derived CDR1 and CDR2 are SGHAT and FQNNGV. There are 16 residues in the CDR3. Losses at the gene ends were 4 bases for V and 0 bases for J; bases not matched to a gene: 9. CDR3 in DNA: TGTGCCAGCAGCTCTTTGGACAGGAGTCCCTCCTACGAGCAGTACTTC. Its translation is CASSSLDRSPSYEQYF.

The rearrangement joins TRBV18 to TRBJ1-1; TRBD1 agrees at 8 bases. The germline CDR1 and CDR2 sequences are KGHSH and LQKENI. V shed 3 bases, J shed 12 bases, and the junction held 9 bases outside the gene matches. The CDR3 has 13 residues. CDR3 nucleotides: TGTGCCAGCTCACCTTCTCGACAGGGGAAAACTTTCTTT. This gives the protein CASSPSRQGKTFF.

The V call is TRBV28, the J call TRBJ2-3; the D gene is possibly TRBD2 (6 bases). Deletions cut 2 bases from V and 1 base from J, with 10 bases between. In germline, CDR1 is MDHEN, CDR2 SYDVKM. There are 15 residues in the CDR3. Here the CDR3 DNA reads TGTGCCAGCAGTTTAGGGCGGGAACGCACAGATACGCAGTATTTT. Translation gives CASSLGRERTDTQYF.

This rearrangement joins TRBV6-6 to TRBJ1-5; 8 nucleotides line up with TRBD1. Germline CDR1 and CDR2: MNHNY and SVGAGI (reference sequence). V lost 0 bases to trimming and J lost 0 bases; unmatched junction nucleotides: 1. The CDR3 has 16 amino acids. CDR3 bases: TGTGCCAGCAGTTACTCCGGGACAGGTAGCAATCAGCCCCAGCATTTT. Its translation: CASSYSGTGSNQPQHF.